These 18 T cell receptor beta chains share one sample of origin, sequenced in a study of T cells expressing NK-cell markers. TCRdb derives one entry per CDR3 protein from the 5' RACE reads, leaving out DNA. The ten top clones account for about 7.3%, within a sample of 440,000 or so distinct CDR3 sequences. Sequencing was done on a sample of blood T cells: a sorted CD56 or NKG2C T cell subset, CD4+ or CD8+ T cells, or bulk PBMC T cells (not recorded which). Every receptor here comes from a woman aged 18-70 years in good health.

The chain employs TRBV25-1 and TRBJ2-1; TCRdb lists TRBD1, though no DNA is available to test this call. This CDR3 is built from 15 residues. The germline CDR1 and CDR2 sequences are MGHDK and SYGVNS. CDR3: CASSTRQPTRGEQFF.

V usage is TRBV11-2 and J usage is TRBJ1-1; lacking DNA, the TRBD1 call made by TCRdb goes unchecked. The CDR3 consists of 13 residues. Germline values: CDR1 SGHAT, CDR2 FQNNGV. The CDR3 loop reads CASSSRVGTEAFF. The full variable domain, with the rest looked up from reference TRBV11-2 and TRBJ1-1, is EAGVAQSPRYKIIEKRQSVAFWCNPISGHATLYWYQQILGQGPKLLIQFQNNGVVDDSQLPKDRFSAERLKGVDSTLKIQPAKLEDSAVYLCASSSRVGTEAFFGQGTRLTVV.

V is TRBV20-1 and J is TRBJ2-1; without DNA, the TCRdb call of TRBD2 cannot be checked. CDR1 is DFQATT and CDR2 is SNEGSKA in the germline V gene (reference sequence). This CDR3 region has 20 residues. This CDR3 reads CSARDARLVPTHPTYNEQFF.

The V call is TRBV5-4, the J call TRBJ2-6. The germline gives CDR1 SGHNT, CDR2 YYREEE (reference sequence). The CDR3 length is 16 residues. The CDR3 protein is CASSLEAESGANVLTF.

V gene TRBV20-1 combines with J gene TRBJ2-3; without DNA, the TCRdb call of TRBD2 cannot be checked. The germline V gene encodes CDR1 DFQATT and CDR2 SNEGSKA (reference sequence). This CDR3 is built from 15 residues. The CDR3 spells CSARDRRHGTDTQYF.

V usage is TRBV4-3 and J usage is TRBJ2-1; there is no DNA to check the TCRdb D call of TRBD1. This CDR3 has 14 amino acids. CDR1 is LGHNA, CDR2 YSLEER, per germline. CDR3 residues: CASSQDRVRDEQFF.

This rearrangement joins TRBV15 to TRBJ2-7; TCRdb outputs TRBD1, but without DNA this stays unchecked. The germline V gene has CDR1 LNHNV and CDR2 YYDKDF (reference sequence). The CDR3 contains 14 residues. CDR3 region: CATSRVRDRAEQYF.

The chain employs TRBV9 and TRBJ1-1; TCRdb proposes TRBD1, but this gene call is untestable without DNA. The CDR3 consists of 15 residues. Germline lookup yields CDR1 SGDLS and CDR2 YYNGEE. CDR3 sequence: CASSPGGQGLTEAFF.

The chain has TRBV7-8 and TRBJ2-3; checking the TCRdb D call of TRBD1 is not possible without DNA. There are 15 residues in the CDR3. Germline V CDR1 and CDR2: SGHVS, FQNEAQ. This chain's CDR3 is CASRLWRDLTDTQYF.

The rearrangement uses TRBV4-1 and TRBJ2-2; no DNA is available, so the TRBD1 call from TCRdb remains unchecked. CDR3 length equals 16 residues. Germline values: CDR1 MGHRA, CDR2 YSYEKL. The CDR3 sequence is CASSQVGGRNTGELFF.

The chain recombines TRBV4-3 with TRBJ2-7; the TRBD1 assignment by TCRdb is unverifiable without DNA. Germline-derived CDR1 and CDR2 are LGHNA and YSLEER. This CDR3 spans 16 amino acids. This CDR3 is CASSQDPPRGRDEQYF.

This chain links TRBV7-2 with TRBJ2-1; TCRdb proposes TRBD1, but this gene call is untestable without DNA. Germline V gene sequence: CDR1 SGHTA, CDR2 FQGNSA. The CDR3 is made up of 14 amino acids. CDR3 region: CASSLSQGRNEQFF.

The CDR3 reads CASKPRGLNQPQHF. The chain combines TRBV12-3 or TRBV12-4 with TRBJ1-5. The CDR3 extends over 14 amino acids.

V is TRBV19 and J is TRBJ2-2; the TRBD2 assignment by TCRdb is unverifiable without DNA. CDR3 length: 15 amino acids. Germline values: CDR1 LNHDA, CDR2 SQIVND (reference sequence). The CDR3 loop is CASSRDYSNTGELFF.

The J gene is TRBJ1-2, the V gene TRBV7-2; the D call of TRBD1 rests on TCRdb alone, since no DNA is present to check it. This CDR3 region has 14 residues. Germline-derived CDR1 and CDR2 are SGHTA and FQGNSA. The CDR3 is CASSSPGPNYGYTF.

The chain is built from TRBV3-1 and TRBJ2-3; TCRdb selects TRBD2, and the lack of DNA leaves this call unchecked. This CDR3 has 15 residues. Germline V gene data show CDR1 as LGHDT and CDR2 as YNNKEL (reference sequence). The CDR3 spells CASSPPGLRTDTQYF.

The chain joins TRBV5-1 to TRBJ1-4; without DNA, the TCRdb call of TRBD1 cannot be checked. CDR3 size: 15 residues. The germline CDR1 and CDR2 sequences are SGHRS and YFSETQ. This chain's CDR3 is CASSGQSATNEKLFF. The full variable domain, its missing parts supplied by reference TRBV5-1 and TRBJ1-4, is KAGVTQTPRYLIKTRGQQVTLSCSPISGHRSVSWYQQTPGQGLQFLFEYFSETQRNKGNFPGRFSGRQFSNSRSEMNVSTLELGDSALYLCASSGQSATNEKLFFGSGTQLSVL.

The chain uses TRBV9 and TRBJ2-7; the TCRdb D gene call, TRBD1, has no DNA to confirm it. The germline gives CDR1 SGDLS, CDR2 YYNGEE. The CDR3 has 13 amino acids. The CDR3: CASSGDRGDEQYF.